This entry lists 26 T cell receptor beta chains sequenced from one sample in a study of T cells expressing NK-cell markers. TCRdb reprocessed the 5' RACE reads, keeping one entry per CDR3 protein, no DNA. In total, the table holds about 160,000 distinct CDR3 sequences. Sequencing input: blood T cells: a sorted CD56 or NKG2C T cell subset, CD4+ or CD8+ T cells, or bulk PBMC T cells (not recorded which). The receptors were sampled from a woman aged 18 to 75 in good health.

This chain uses TRBV20-1 with TRBJ2-7; checking the TCRdb D call of TRBD1 is not possible without DNA. Germline V gene lookup returns CDR1 DFQATT and CDR2 SNEGSKA (reference sequence). The length of the CDR3 is 15 residues. The CDR3 protein is CSAPVMGHRDYEQYF.

J is TRBJ2-4 and V is TRBV6-1; the TRBD1 assignment by TCRdb is unverifiable without DNA. Germline values: CDR1 MNHNS, CDR2 SASEGT. This CDR3 has 18 residues. The CDR3 loop is CASIDGLRGLIPRNIQYF.

The genes are TRBV20-1 and TRBJ2-1. Germline values: CDR1 DFQATT, CDR2 SNEGSKA (reference sequence). CDR3 length equals 13 residues. The chain's CDR3 is CSAPIGWYNEQFF.

This chain uses TRBV7-3 with TRBJ2-3; TCRdb gives TRBD1 as the D gene, but with no DNA this cannot be confirmed. Germline V gene lookup returns CDR1 SGHTA and CDR2 FQGTGA. The CDR3 is 16 amino acids. CDR3 in amino acids: CASSSGSYPSTDTQYF.

The chain couples TRBV28 to TRBJ2-7; no DNA is available, so the TRBD1 call from TCRdb remains unchecked. This CDR3 is 14 amino acids long. CDR1 and CDR2 from the germline V gene are MDHEN and SYDVKM. The CDR3 sequence is CASSLPGPPYEQYF.

The V and J genes are TRBV7-2 and TRBJ2-1; absent DNA, TCRdb's TRBD2 call cannot be checked. The CDR3 loop spans 15 amino acids. CDR1 is SGHTA and CDR2 is FQGNSA in the germline V gene. CDR3 region: CASSFGLANGGEQFF.

This rearrangement joins TRBV5-1 to TRBJ1-2; the D call from TCRdb, TRBD1, cannot be confirmed without DNA. The CDR3 extends over 17 amino acids. The germline V gene has CDR1 SGHRS and CDR2 YFSETQ. CDR3 region: CASSLVTARQGAGGYTF.

This chain connects TRBV20-1 to TRBJ2-7; the D gene TCRdb calls, TRBD2, cannot be checked with no DNA. CDR3 length: 13 residues. The germline gives CDR1 DFQATT, CDR2 SNEGSKA (reference sequence). This CDR3 is CSASSGYAGEQYF.

CDR3 loop: CASSLNRIGNTIYF. The chain combines TRBV11-2 with TRBJ1-3. CDR1 SGHAT and CDR2 FQNNGV come from the germline V gene. The CDR3 loop spans 14 amino acids. The variable domain in full, with the rest retrieved from reference TRBV11-2 and TRBJ1-3, is EAGVAQSPRYKIIEKRQSVAFWCNPISGHATLYWYQQILGQGPKLLIQFQNNGVVDDSQLPKDRFSAERLKGVDSTLKIQPAKLEDSAVYLCASSLNRIGNTIYFGEGSWLTVV.

This chain uses TRBV29-1 with TRBJ2-7; the D call of TRBD2 rests on TCRdb alone, since no DNA is present to check it. Germline V gene data show CDR1 as SQVTM and CDR2 as ANQGSEA. This CDR3 spans 13 amino acids. The CDR3 sequence: CSVRSSGSGEQYF.

The chain carries TRBV3-1 and TRBJ2-1; the TCRdb call, TRBD2, lacks DNA for checking. This CDR3 has 16 amino acids. Germline-derived CDR1 and CDR2 are LGHDT and YNNKEL (reference sequence). This CDR3 is CASSQVWGSPGNEQFF.

The chain is built from TRBV7-3 and TRBJ2-2; TCRdb's D call of TRBD1 is untestable without DNA. In germline, CDR1 is SGHTA, CDR2 FQGTGA. This CDR3 region has 14 residues. The CDR3 region is CASSPSRGTGELFF.

The V and J genes are TRBV20-1 and TRBJ2-2; the TRBD2 assignment by TCRdb is unverifiable without DNA. Germline lookup yields CDR1 DFQATT and CDR2 SNEGSKA (reference sequence). CDR3 length: 16 amino acids. CDR3: CSAWTSGRTDTGELFF.

This chain joins TRBV12-3 or TRBV12-4 and TRBJ2-5. There are 13 residues in the CDR3. This CDR3 is CASSDWLQETQYF.

The rearrangement links TRBV20-1 to TRBJ1-6; the D gene TCRdb calls, TRBD1, cannot be checked with no DNA. Germline lookup yields CDR1 DFQATT and CDR2 SNEGSKA (reference sequence). This CDR3 contains 17 residues. The CDR3: CSASRDRGFNYNSPLHF.

V is TRBV7-3 and J is TRBJ2-3; TCRdb returns TRBD2, unconfirmable since there is no DNA. Germline loops: CDR1 SGHTA, CDR2 FQGTGA. This CDR3 has 16 residues. This CDR3 reads CASSPRSGPLTDTQYF.

V gene TRBV5-1 combines with J gene TRBJ2-3; TCRdb names TRBD2, which stays unverified in the absence of DNA. This CDR3 region has 15 residues. Germline V gene lookup returns CDR1 SGHRS and CDR2 YFSETQ. The CDR3 loop reads CASSAGGVNTDTQYF.

This chain uses TRBV3-1 with TRBJ2-4; as DNA is missing, the TRBD1 call by TCRdb cannot be tested. Germline loops: CDR1 LGHDT, CDR2 YNNKEL (reference sequence). The CDR3 covers 16 residues. CDR3 region: CASSQGPGGTKNIQYF.

The V call is TRBV20-1, the J call TRBJ2-1; as DNA is missing, the TRBD1 call by TCRdb cannot be tested. In germline, CDR1 is DFQATT, CDR2 SNEGSKA (reference sequence). The length of the CDR3 is 14 residues. The CDR3 here is CSAPRGPGVTEQFF.

The chain carries TRBV19 and TRBJ2-7; without DNA, the TCRdb call of TRBD1 cannot be checked. Per the germline V gene, CDR1 is LNHDA and CDR2 is SQIVND (reference sequence). The CDR3 contains 15 residues. Here the CDR3 reads CASSLEEGSSYEQYF. Full variable domain (remainder filled in from reference TRBV19 and TRBJ2-7): DGGITQSPKYLFRKEGQNVTLSCEQNLNHDAMYWYRQDPGQGLRLIYYSQIVNDFQKGDIAEGYSVSREKKESFPLTVTSAQKNPTAFYLCASSLEEGSSYEQYFGPGTRLTVT.

Its frequency marks this clonotype as medium-sized (0.01 to 0.1%). The chain is built from TRBV12-3 or TRBV12-4 and TRBJ2-5; TCRdb's D call of TRBD1 is untestable without DNA. The CDR3 has 13 amino acids. The CDR3 loop is CASTRTGEETQYF.

The genes are TRBV7-6 and TRBJ2-1; the D call from TCRdb, TRBD2, cannot be confirmed without DNA. CDR1 and CDR2 (germline): SGHVS, FNYEAQ. This CDR3 is built from 14 residues. CDR3 protein: CASRTTSGGNEQFF.

The V call is TRBV4-2, the J call TRBJ1-6; TCRdb indicates TRBD1, and absent DNA this call remains unverified. The CDR3 sequence is 17 residues long. The germline CDR1 and CDR2 sequences are LGHNA and YNFKEQ. The CDR3 loop is CASSQGAGRHGNSPLHF.

This chain connects TRBV15 to TRBJ2-2; without DNA, the TCRdb call of TRBD1 cannot be checked. CDR3 length equals 17 residues. Germline V CDR1 and CDR2: LNHNV, YYDKDF (reference sequence). CDR3 loop: CATSRGGTVSNTGELFF.

The V and J genes are TRBV24-1 and TRBJ1-5; TCRdb lists TRBD1, though no DNA is available to test this call. Per germline, CDR1 KGHDR and CDR2 SFDVKD. CDR3 length: 15 amino acids. CDR3 sequence: CATSDRTGARQPQHF.

This chain joins TRBV28 and TRBJ1-2; TCRdb calls TRBD1, which cannot be checked without DNA. The CDR3 covers 15 residues. In germline, CDR1 is MDHEN, CDR2 SYDVKM. CDR3 in amino acids: CASSSGGARGYGYTF.